This T cell receptor (beta chain) appears in the sequencing data of a study of T cell repertoires in cytomegalovirus infection. Study as a whole: It was the public TCR beta signatures that indicated both CMV infection and matching HLA type.

The trim removed 3 bases at V and 10 bases at J, leaving 6 bases unmatched. Germline V CDR1 and CDR2: MRHNA, SNTAGT. The CDR3 is 14 residues long. Using its own MiXCR run on the reads, TCRdb lists one record per CDR3 protein. The data show around 490,000 distinct CDR3 sequences, with approximately 26% seen just once and under 15% held by the top ten. Findings and limits, study-wide: CMV carriers with the relevant HLA were identified by cumulative public TCR beta family frequency. Across the ex vivo response, the dominant clonotypes were HLA-C-restricted CMV-specific TCR beta clonotypes.

This clonotype was seen only a few times. Its target is unknown. This chain connects TRBV6-4 to TRBJ2-3; 11 bases line up with TRBD2. The TCR was taken from a human donor in good health (CMV status not recorded). Some clones in this sample may be carry-over from other donors' samples. The source material was PBMCs. This CDR3 reads CASSELAGVVAQYF. Written as DNA, the CDR3 is TGTGCCAGCAGTGAACTAGCGGGAGTTGTCGCGCAGTATTTT.